This T cell receptor beta chain was obtained from a study of T cells in Graves' hyperthyroidism and ophthalmopathy. Points from the study as a whole: Most clonotypes that expanded in the thyroid above 0.001 also showed up in blood.

Exclusions: uncontrolled infection, other autoimmune disease, pregnancy, lactation. The source material, RNA transcripts, was used to amplify TCR beta CDR3 regions. Using the HTBI primer set, a first-round RT-PCR was run on the TCR CDR3. TCRdb called the multiplex PCR reads again in MiXCR, with one record for every CDR3 protein. This sample has some 800,000 distinct CDR3 sequences, with over 35% found just once. V was clipped by 4 bases and J by 0 bases, with 12 bases between them. CDR1 and CDR2 (germline): SEHNR, FQNEAQ (reference sequence). The CDR3 is 16 residues long. Concerning this clonotype itself: Its matching antigen is unknown.

Sample: blood. This TCR came from a man aged 18 to 29 with Graves' hyperthyroidism. V and J are TRBV7-9 and TRBJ2-2, with TRBD1 as a possible D gene (5 bases). Here the CDR3 reads CASSSQMTANTGELFF. CDR3 sequence (DNA): TGTGCCAGCAGCTCTCAAATGACAGCGAACACCGGGGAGCTGTTTTTT.